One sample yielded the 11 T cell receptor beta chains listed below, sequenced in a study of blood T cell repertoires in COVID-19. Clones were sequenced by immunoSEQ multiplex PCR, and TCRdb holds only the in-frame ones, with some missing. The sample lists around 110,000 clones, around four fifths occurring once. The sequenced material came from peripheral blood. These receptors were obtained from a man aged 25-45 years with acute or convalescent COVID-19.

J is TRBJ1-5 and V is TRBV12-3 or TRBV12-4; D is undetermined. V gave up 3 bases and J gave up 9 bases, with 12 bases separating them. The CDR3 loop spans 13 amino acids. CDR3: CASSLEGPRPQHF. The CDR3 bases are TGTGCCAGCAGTTTGGAGGGCCCGCGGCCCCAGCATTTT.

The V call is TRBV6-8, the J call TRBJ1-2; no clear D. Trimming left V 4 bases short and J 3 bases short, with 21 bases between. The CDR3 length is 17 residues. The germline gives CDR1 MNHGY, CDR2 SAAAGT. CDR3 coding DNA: TGTGCCAGCAGTTCAACCCCTTCCCTAACCCACTACTATGGCTACACCTTC. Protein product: CASSSTPSLTHYYGYTF.

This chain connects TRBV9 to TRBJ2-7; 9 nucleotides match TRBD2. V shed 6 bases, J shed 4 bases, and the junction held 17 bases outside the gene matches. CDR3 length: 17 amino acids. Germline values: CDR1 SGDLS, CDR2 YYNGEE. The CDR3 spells CASNNPLREGRCYEQYV. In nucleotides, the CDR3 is TGTGCCAGCAACAATCCTTTGCGGGAGGGTCGGTGTTACGAGCAGTACGTC.

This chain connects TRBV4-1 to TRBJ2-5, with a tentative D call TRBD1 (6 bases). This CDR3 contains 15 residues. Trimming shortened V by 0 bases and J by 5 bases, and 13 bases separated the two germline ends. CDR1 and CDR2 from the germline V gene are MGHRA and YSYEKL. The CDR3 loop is CASSQDYRDDETQYF. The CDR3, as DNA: TGCGCCAGCAGCCAAGACTACAGGGACGACGAGACCCAGTACTTC.

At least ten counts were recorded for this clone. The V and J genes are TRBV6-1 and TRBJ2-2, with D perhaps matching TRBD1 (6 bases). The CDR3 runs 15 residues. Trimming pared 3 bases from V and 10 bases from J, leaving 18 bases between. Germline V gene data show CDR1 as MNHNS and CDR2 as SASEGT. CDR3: CASSEGSGDVEELFF. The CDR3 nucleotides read TGTGCCAGCAGTGAGGGGTCAGGGGATGTAGAGGAGCTGTTTTTT.

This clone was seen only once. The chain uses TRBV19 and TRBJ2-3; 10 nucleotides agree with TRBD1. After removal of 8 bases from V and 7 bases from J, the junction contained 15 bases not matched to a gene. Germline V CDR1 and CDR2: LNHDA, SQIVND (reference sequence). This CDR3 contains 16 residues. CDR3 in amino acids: CASPIRDRGSYYTQYF. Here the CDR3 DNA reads TGTGCCAGTCCTATCCGGGACAGGGGCTCCTATTATACGCAGTATTTT.

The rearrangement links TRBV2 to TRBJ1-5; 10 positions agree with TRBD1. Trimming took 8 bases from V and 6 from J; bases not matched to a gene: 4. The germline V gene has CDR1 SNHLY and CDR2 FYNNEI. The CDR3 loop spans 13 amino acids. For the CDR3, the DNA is TGTGCCAGCTCGACAGGGGGCGGTCAGCCCCAGCATTTT. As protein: CASSTGGGQPQHF. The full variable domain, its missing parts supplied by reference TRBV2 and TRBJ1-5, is EPEVTQTPSHQVTQMGQEVILRCVPISNHLYFYWYRQILGQKVEFLVSFYNNEISEKSEIFDDQFSVERPDGSNFTLKIRSTKLEDSAMYFCASSTGGGQPQHFGDGTRLSIL.

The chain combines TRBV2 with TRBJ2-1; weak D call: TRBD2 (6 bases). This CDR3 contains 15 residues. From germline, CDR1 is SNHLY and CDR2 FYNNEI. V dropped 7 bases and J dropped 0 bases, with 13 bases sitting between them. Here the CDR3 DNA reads TGTGCCAGCATGGCGGGGTCGAGCTCCTACAATGAGCAGTTCTTC. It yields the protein CASMAGSSSYNEQFF.

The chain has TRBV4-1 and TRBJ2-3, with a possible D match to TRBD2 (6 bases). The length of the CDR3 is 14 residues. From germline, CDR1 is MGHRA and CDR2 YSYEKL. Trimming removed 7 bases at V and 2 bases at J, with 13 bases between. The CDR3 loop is CASTVAEYTDTQYF. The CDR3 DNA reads TGCGCCAGCACGGTAGCGGAGTACACAGATACGCAGTATTTT.

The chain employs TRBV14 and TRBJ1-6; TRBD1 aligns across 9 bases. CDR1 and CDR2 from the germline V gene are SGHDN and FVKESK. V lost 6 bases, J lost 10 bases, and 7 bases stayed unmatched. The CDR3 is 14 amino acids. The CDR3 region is CASRTGTGNSPLHF. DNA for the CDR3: TGTGCCAGCAGAACCGGGACAGGGAACTCACCCCTCCACTTT.

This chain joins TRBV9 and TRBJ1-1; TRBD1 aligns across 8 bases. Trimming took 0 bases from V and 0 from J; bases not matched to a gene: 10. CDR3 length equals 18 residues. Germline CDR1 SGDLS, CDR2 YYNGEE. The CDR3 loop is CASSVGQGAGLMNTEAFF. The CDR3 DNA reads TGTGCCAGCAGCGTAGGGCAGGGGGCTGGGTTGATGAACACTGAAGCTTTCTTT.